The rows below give T cell receptor beta chains drawn from one sample of a study of early stage breast cancer tumors. TCRdb's table, derived via immunoSEQ multiplex PCR, lists solely in-frame clones and lacks some. In the table there are roughly 49,000 clones, over 75% of which are singletons. The sequenced sample consisted of blood. These receptors came from a person aged 35 to 50 with breast cancer. CDR3s include the opening cysteine and the closing phenylalanine or tryptophan. The D gene is left open where the match is weak. Clone size is not always given. Where it is, it says once, few, many or a class for expanded clones.

TRBD1,TRBJ1-1,-,TRBV5-1,CASRGTGGYGSATEAFF,TGCGCCAGCAGAGGGACAGGGGGCTACGGGTCGGCCACTGAAGCTTTCTTT
-,TRBJ2-4,few,TRBV11-2,CASSLGSGGFYF,TGTGCCAGCAGCTTAGGTTCAGGAGGGTTCTACTTC
-,TRBJ2-3,-,TRBV9,CASSVSPTDTQYF,TGTGCCAGCAGCGTATCCCCCACAGATACGCAGTATTTT
-,TRBJ2-7,-,TRBV19,CASSPGPFYEQYF,TGTGCCAGTAGCCCGGGACCGTTCTACGAGCAGTACTTC
TRBD2,TRBJ2-2,-,TRBV27,CASSLSPAGAAGGELFF,TGTGCCAGCAGTTTATCTCCAGCGGGGGCTGCCGGAGGGGAGCTGTTTTTT
TRBD2,TRBJ2-1,-,TRBV9,CASSVDLAGGLNEQFF,TGTGCCAGCAGCGTGGACCTAGCGGGAGGTTTAAATGAGCAGTTCTTC
TRBD1,TRBJ2-7,-,TRBV6-6,CASSGTGDSYEQYF,TGTGCCAGCAGTGGGACAGGAGATTCCTACGAGCAGTACTTC
TRBD2,TRBJ2-2,-,TRBV30,CAWSSPRRAGGPGELFF,TGTGCCTGGAGTTCTCCACGGCGAGCGGGAGGCCCCGGGGAGCTGTTTTTT
TRBD1,TRBJ2-7,-,TRBV2,CASSRQGANGEQYF,TGTGCCAGCAGTAGACAGGGGGCGAATGGAGAGCAGTACTTC
-,TRBJ2-1,once,TRBV2,CATQLETLNNEQFF,TGTGCCACCCAGTTAGAGACTCTTAACAATGAGCAGTTCTTC
-,TRBJ2-2,-,TRBV11-2,CASSSAGLTTGELFF,TGTGCCAGCAGCAGCGCGGGACTCACCACCGGGGAGCTGTTTTTT
-,TRBJ2-6,-,TRBV7-9,CASSLRGGDGDPGANVLTF,TGTGCCAGCAGCCTTAGGGGGGGGGATGGGGACCCTGGGGCCAACGTCCTGACTTTC
TRBD2,TRBJ2-7,-,TRBV7-9,CASSFFGGTSSYEQYF,TGTGCCAGCAGTTTCTTCGGGGGGACTAGCTCCTACGAGCAGTACTTC
TRBD1,TRBJ1-2,-,TRBV15,CATYQTGANYGYTF,TGTGCCACCTACCAGACAGGGGCCAACTATGGCTACACCTTC
TRBD1,TRBJ2-2,-,TRBV19,CASSLDRATGELFF,TGTGCCAGTAGTTTGGACAGGGCCACCGGGGAGCTGTTTTTT